This passage covers 9 T cell receptor beta chains from one sample sequenced in a study of CD8+ T cells in alopecia areata. Once RNA had been extracted, it was reverse transcribed into cDNA to act as the sequencing template. The data were produced by immunoSEQ multiplex PCR, yet TCRdb's version contains in-frame clones alone and is incomplete. The data show 120,000 or so clones, approximately 60% seen once. The treatment: oral pan-JAK inhibitor, 5-10 mg twice daily. The sequences come from CD4+ T cells sorted from blood, collected at week 4, from a patient treated with tofacitinib. These receptors were taken from a human donor with alopecia areata.

The V gene is TRBV18, the J gene TRBJ2-7; D gene ambiguous. The CDR3 consists of 13 residues. Per germline, CDR1 KGHSH and CDR2 LQKENI. Trimming removed 3 bases from V and 0 bases from J, with 6 bases in between. The CDR3 is CASSPVASYEQYF. The CDR3 nucleotides read TGTGCCAGCTCACCGGTCGCCTCCTACGAGCAGTACTTC.

The rearrangement uses TRBV7-2 and TRBJ1-5, with D unresolved. V was cut by 5 bases and J by 0 bases, with 2 bases left in between. The V gene's germline CDR1 is SGHTA and CDR2 FQGNSA. This CDR3 has 12 amino acids. The CDR3 DNA sequence: TGTGCCAGCAGCGATAGCAATCAGCCCCAGCATTTT. This gives the protein CASSDSNQPQHF. The whole variable domain, remainder taken from reference TRBV7-2 and TRBJ1-5, is GAGVSQSPSNKVTEKGKDVELRCDPISGHTALYWYRQSLGQGLEFLIYFQGNSAPDKSGLPSDRFSAERTGGSVSTLTIQRTQQEDSAVYLCASSDSNQPQHFGDGTRLSIL.

This chain links TRBV27 with TRBJ1-1; a possible D gene is TRBD1 (5 bases). The germline V and J ends were trimmed by 2 bases and 2 bases, with 9 bases remaining between them. The CDR3 contains 14 residues. The V gene's germline CDR1 is MNHEY and CDR2 SMNVEV (reference sequence). As DNA, the CDR3 is TGTGCCAGCAGTTTAAGGGGCCATAACACTGAAGCTTTCTTT. Translated: CASSLRGHNTEAFF.

J is TRBJ1-2 and V is TRBV5-4; D is unclear. The CDR3 is 15 residues long. V was trimmed by 0 bases and J by 2 bases, leaving 11 bases between them. CDR1 SGHNT and CDR2 YYREEE come from the germline V gene (reference sequence). The CDR3 sequence is CASSLVAGRNYGYTF. The CDR3 DNA sequence: TGTGCCAGCAGCTTGGTGGCAGGTCGGAACTATGGCTACACCTTC.

The chain is built from TRBV29-1 and TRBJ2-7; tentatively, D is TRBD1 (5 bases). The V end was cut by 4 bases, the J end by 3 bases, with 10 bases between. The CDR3 is 12 amino acids. The germline V gene has CDR1 SQVTM and CDR2 ANQGSEA. The CDR3 DNA reads as TGCAGCGTTGGATCTACAGGCTACGAGCAGTACTTC. The encoded protein is CSVGSTGYEQYF.

A few counts support this clone. V gene TRBV5-1 combines with J gene TRBJ2-7, with D perhaps matching TRBD1 or TRBD2 (5 bases each). This CDR3 spans 13 amino acids. Trimming removed 3 bases from V and 7 bases from J, with 14 bases in between. The germline V gene has CDR1 SGHRS and CDR2 YFSETQ. The CDR3 nucleotides are TGCGCCAGCAGCTCCGGGACGGGAAGGGAGCAGTACTTC. Protein product: CASSSGTGREQYF.

The chain couples TRBV19 to TRBJ1-1; weak D call: TRBD1 (5 bases). The CDR3 runs 13 residues. Trimming stripped 7 bases from V and 7 bases from J, with 16 bases between. Germline CDR1 reads LNHDA; CDR2 reads SQIVND (reference sequence). The CDR3 DNA sequence: TGTGCCAGTATTCCCGGCTTGGGGGGTGAAGCTTTCTTT. Protein: CASIPGLGGEAFF.

The CDR3 region has the DNA TGTGCCATCAGTGAATTAGGGGGCGTCCACTATGGCTACACCTTC. It yields the protein CAISELGGVHYGYTF. The rearrangement uses TRBV10-3 and TRBJ1-2; 7 bases line up with TRBD1. CDR3 length: 15 residues. The ends lost 3 bases at V and 3 bases at J; junction bases unmatched: 7. CDR1 and CDR2 from the germline V gene are ENHRY and SYGVKD.

DNA of the CDR3: TGTGCCAGCAGTTACTCCGACAAGGGGGGCTATGGCTACACCTTC. Translated, it gives CASSYSDKGGYGYTF. V is TRBV6-6 and J is TRBJ1-2; maybe TRBD1 (6 bases). The CDR3 extends over 15 amino acids. Germline CDR1 and CDR2: MNHNY and SVGAGI (reference sequence). Trimming removed 0 bases from V and 4 bases from J, with 12 bases in between.